A selection of T cell receptor beta chains follows, all from one sample in a study of identical twins. TCRdb ran MiXCR on the 5' RACE reads and lists one entry per CDR3 protein. The sample contains around 1.7 million distinct CDR3 sequences, under 35% of which appear only once. The sample consisted of cord blood. These receptors originate from a newborn girl in good health. Both conserved end residues are part of each CDR3. D genes are given only for firm matches. Part of the rows lack a size; the others show once, few, many or a class for expanded clones.

J gene: TRBJ2-3
D gene: TRBD2
V gene: TRBV9
clone size: many
CDR3 protein: CASSVGRGSTDTQYF
CDR3 DNA: TGTGCCAGCAGCGTAGGGCGGGGGAGCACAGATACGCAGTATTTT

J gene: TRBJ2-5
D gene: -
V gene: TRBV5-1
clone size: many
CDR3 protein: CASSLPQQETQYF
CDR3 DNA: TGCGCCAGCAGCTTGCCACAACAAGAGACCCAGTACTTC

J gene: TRBJ2-1
D gene: -
V gene: TRBV6-6
clone size: -
CDR3 protein: CASSSTDAYNEQFF
CDR3 DNA: TGTGCCAGCAGTTCCACGGACGCCTACAATGAGCAGTTCTTC

J gene: TRBJ2-3
D gene: -
V gene: TRBV4-2
clone size: many
CDR3 protein: CASSEAAWVQSDTQYF
CDR3 DNA: TGTGCCAGCAGCGAAGCGGCTTGGGTTCAGTCAGATACGCAGTATTTT

J gene: TRBJ2-1
D gene: -
V gene: TRBV20-1
clone size: few
CDR3 protein: CSAIALSYNEQFF
CDR3 DNA: TGCAGTGCTATCGCCCTTTCCTACAATGAGCAGTTCTTC

J gene: TRBJ2-7
D gene: -
V gene: TRBV30
clone size: -
CDR3 protein: CARSHLYEQYF
CDR3 DNA: TGTGCCCGGAGTCACCTATACGAGCAGTACTTC

J gene: TRBJ2-5
D gene: -
V gene: TRBV12-3/TRBV12-4
clone size: many
CDR3 protein: CASSGGTGKQETQYF
CDR3 DNA: TGTGCCAGCAGTGGCGGGACGGGCAAACAAGAGACCCAGTACTTC

J gene: TRBJ1-5
D gene: -
V gene: TRBV20-1
clone size: few
CDR3 protein: CSAGRGDSNQPQHF
CDR3 DNA: TGCAGTGCTGGGCGGGGGGATAGCAATCAGCCCCAGCATTTT

J gene: TRBJ2-6
D gene: TRBD2
V gene: TRBV12-3/TRBV12-4
clone size: -
CDR3 protein: CASSSSGRGANVLTF
CDR3 DNA: TGTGCCAGCAGTTCCAGCGGGAGAGGTGCCAACGTCCTGACTTTC

J gene: TRBJ1-6
D gene: -
V gene: TRBV29-1
clone size: -
CDR3 protein: CSVALGLDSPLHF
CDR3 DNA: TGCAGCGTTGCGCTAGGGTTGGATTCACCCCTCCACTTT

J gene: TRBJ2-2
D gene: TRBD1
V gene: TRBV29-1
clone size: few
CDR3 protein: CSVLMTGDYTGELFF
CDR3 DNA: TGCAGCGTCCTAATGACAGGGGATTACACCGGGGAGCTGTTTTTT

J gene: TRBJ2-1
D gene: TRBD2
V gene: TRBV28
clone size: -
CDR3 protein: CASSLYYRGGAYNEQFF
CDR3 DNA: TGTGCCAGCAGTTTATATTACCGGGGGGGCGCCTACAATGAGCAGTTCTTC

J gene: TRBJ2-3
D gene: -
V gene: TRBV28
clone size: -
CDR3 protein: CASTTGRQTPGTDTQYF
CDR3 DNA: TGTGCCAGCACCACAGGTCGGCAGACTCCCGGGACAGATACGCAGTATTTT

J gene: TRBJ1-1
D gene: -
V gene: TRBV15
clone size: -
CDR3 protein: CATSPRTVLNTEAFF
CDR3 DNA: TGTGCCACCAGCCCCCGGACCGTACTGAACACTGAAGCTTTCTTT

J gene: TRBJ2-2
D gene: -
V gene: TRBV27
clone size: few
CDR3 protein: CASGAFATGELFF
CDR3 DNA: TGTGCCAGCGGGGCGTTTGCCACCGGGGAGCTGTTTTTT

J gene: TRBJ2-1
D gene: TRBD2
V gene: TRBV12-3/TRBV12-4
clone size: few
CDR3 protein: CASSWGLAGGYEQFF
CDR3 DNA: TGTGCCAGCAGTTGGGGACTAGCGGGTGGCTATGAGCAGTTCTTC

J gene: TRBJ1-1
D gene: -
V gene: TRBV2
clone size: -
CDR3 protein: CASSEVSGTEAFF
CDR3 DNA: TGTGCCAGCAGTGAAGTGTCAGGCACTGAAGCTTTCTTT

J gene: TRBJ1-5
D gene: -
V gene: TRBV20-1
clone size: -
CDR3 protein: CSASPLQPDQPQHF
CDR3 DNA: TGCAGTGCTAGCCCCTTACAGCCTGATCAGCCCCAGCATTTT

J gene: TRBJ1-5
D gene: TRBD1
V gene: TRBV20-1
clone size: few
CDR3 protein: CSARDPKTGAGNQPQHF
CDR3 DNA: TGCAGTGCTAGAGATCCCAAAACAGGGGCCGGGAATCAGCCCCAGCATTTT

J gene: TRBJ1-5
D gene: -
V gene: TRBV20-1
clone size: -
CDR3 protein: CSARDSIQPQHF
CDR3 DNA: TGCAGTGCTAGAGATTCAATCCAGCCCCAGCATTTT

J gene: TRBJ2-7
D gene: TRBD1
V gene: TRBV11-2
clone size: few
CDR3 protein: CASSLGQAAYEQYF
CDR3 DNA: TGCGCCAGCAGCTTGGGACAGGCTGCCTACGAGCAGTACTTC

J gene: TRBJ2-7
D gene: -
V gene: TRBV28
clone size: many
CDR3 protein: CASSPMRSISYEQYF
CDR3 DNA: TGTGCCAGCAGCCCCATGCGCTCAATCTCCTACGAGCAGTACTTC

J gene: TRBJ1-2
D gene: -
V gene: TRBV7-2
clone size: few
CDR3 protein: CASSLDLLNYGYTF
CDR3 DNA: TGTGCCAGCAGCTTAGACCTTCTTAACTATGGCTACACCTTC

J gene: TRBJ2-5
D gene: -
V gene: TRBV7-9
clone size: few
CDR3 protein: CASSLRTEKQETQYF
CDR3 DNA: TGTGCCAGCAGCTTACGGACAGAAAAGCAAGAGACCCAGTACTTC